This TCR beta chain is from a study of PD-1 blockade in classical Hodgkin lymphoma. The junction had 5 bases not matched to a gene; V was cut back by 4 bases and J by 3 bases. The V gene's germline CDR1 is MGHRA and CDR2 YSYEKL. This CDR3 contains 16 residues. Time point here: newly diagnosed, previously untreated cHL patient sample. The CD4+ T cells used were purified from thawed PBMCs through magnetic negative selection. Data came from immunoSEQ multiplex PCR; TCRdb stores just in-frame clones and leaves some out. This table has about 35,000 clones, roughly 90% appearing once. Sequenced input: CD4+ T cells from blood. This chain connects TRBV4-1 to TRBJ2-2; 10 bases agree with TRBD1. The sequence came from a human donor with classical Hodgkin lymphoma. CDR3 sequence (DNA): TGCGCCAGCAGCCGCGGACAGGGGGTGGACACCGGGGAGCTGTTTTTT. It codes for CASSRGQGVDTGELFF.